The next 23 T cell receptor beta chains were all read from a single sample in a study of blood T cell repertoires in COVID-19. Profiled with immunoSEQ multiplex PCR; TCRdb holds only in-frame clones, not every one. The sample has tens of thousands of clones, 75% to 95% seen once. The source material was peripheral blood. All receptors come from a woman in her 70s with active COVID-19.

This clone was seen more than once but under ten times. This chain uses TRBV7-9 with TRBJ2-1; TRBD2 agrees at 13 bases. The CDR3 sequence is 14 residues long. Germline CDR1 is SEHNR and CDR2 is FQNEAQ (reference sequence). J was trimmed by 15 bases and V by 4 bases; bases with no gene match: 9. DNA of the CDR3: TGTGCCAGCAGCTCCGGACTAGCGGGAGCTGTCCTGTTCTTC. It encodes CASSSGLAGAVLFF.

The CDR3 here is CATSRGLELGAGGYTF. The CDR3 nucleotides are TGTGCCACCAGCAGAGGGCTGGAGTTAGGAGCGGGGGGCTACACCTTC. The chain couples TRBV15 to TRBJ1-2, with D uncertain. The CDR3 length is 16 residues. Germline CDR1 is LNHNV and CDR2 is YYDKDF (reference sequence). Trimming pared 1 base from V and 8 bases from J, leaving 20 bases between. Combining the CDR3 with reference TRBV15 and TRBJ1-2 gives the whole variable domain DAMVIQNPRYQVTQFGKPVTLSCSQTLNHNVMYWYQQKSSQAPKLLFHYYDKDFNNEADTPDNFQSRRPNTSFCFLDIRSPGLGDTAMYLCATSRGLELGAGGYTFGSGTRLTVV.

This clone came up a few times. The chain joins TRBV3-1 (or the pseudogene TRBV3-2) to TRBJ1-6, with 8 bases lining up with TRBD1. The CDR3 totals 15 residues. J gave up 3 bases and V 6 bases, and 4 bases lay outside the gene matches. CDR1 is LGHDT, CDR2 YNNKEL, per germline (reference sequence). The CDR3 is CASRAGTGYNSPLHF. Here the CDR3 DNA reads TGTGCCAGCAGAGCCGGGACAGGCTATAATTCACCCCTCCACTTT.

The V gene is TRBV28, the J gene TRBJ2-1, with a tentative D call TRBD1 (5 bases). The CDR3 is made up of 15 amino acids. The V gene's germline CDR1 is MDHEN and CDR2 SYDVKM. Trimming shortened V by 7 bases and J by 3 bases, and 16 bases separated the two germline ends. This CDR3 reads CASTPPEGVYNEQFF. For the CDR3, the DNA is TGTGCCAGCACCCCCCCGGAAGGGGTCTACAATGAGCAGTTCTTC.

The chain links TRBV7-9 to TRBJ1-3, with TRBD1 matching over 7 bases. J lost 7 bases, V lost 5 bases, and 14 bases had no gene match. The CDR3 is 16 residues long. Germline V CDR1 and CDR2: SEHNR, FQNEAQ (reference sequence). CDR3 region: CASSPTPRGGENTIYF. CDR3 DNA: TGTGCCAGCAGCCCCACCCCCCGAGGGGGCGAGAACACCATATATTTT.

Regarding this clone: At one boundary the junction diverges from the germline segment, which might be a read error. The chain combines TRBV27 with TRBJ2-7; a possible D gene is TRBD1 (5 bases). The CDR3 runs to 14 residues. Per the germline V gene, CDR1 is MNHEY and CDR2 is SMNVEV (reference sequence). In nucleotides, the CDR3 is TGTGCCAGCGCGTCAGGGTCCTTAGTCGGCCTCCTTCACTTC. Protein: CASASGSLVGLLHF.

CDR3 DNA sequence: TGTGCCAGCAGCCGCGACAGGGCTGGGGCCAACGTCCTGACTTTC. Translated, it gives CASSRDRAGANVLTF. The rearrangement links TRBV27 to TRBJ2-6, with TRBD1 matching 7 bases. The CDR3 loop spans 15 amino acids. V shed 6 bases, J shed 2 bases, and the junction held 4 bases outside the gene matches. Germline CDR1 and CDR2: MNHEY and SMNVEV (reference sequence). The variable domain in full, with the rest retrieved from reference TRBV27 and TRBJ2-6, is EAQVTQNPRYLITVTGKKLTVTCSQNMNHEYMSWYRQDPGLGLRQIYYSMNVEVTDKGDVPEGYKVSRKEKRNFPLILESPSPNQTSLYFCASSRDRAGANVLTFGAGSRLTVL.

This chain connects TRBV18 to TRBJ2-2; TRBD2 agrees at 11 bases. The trim removed 2 bases at V and 1 base at J, leaving 0 bases unmatched. The CDR3 length is 16 residues. Germline loops: CDR1 KGHSH, CDR2 LQKENI. The CDR3 here is CASSPGLAGNTGELFF. In nucleotides, the CDR3 is TGTGCCAGCTCACCAGGACTAGCGGGGAACACCGGGGAGCTGTTTTTT. The full variable domain, in which reference TRBV18 and TRBJ2-2 provide the parts outside the CDR3, is NAGVMQNPRHLVRRRGQEARLRCSPMKGHSHVYWYRQLPEEGLKFMVYLQKENIIDESGMPKERFSAEFPKEGPSILRIQQVVRGDSAAYFCASSPGLAGNTGELFFGEGSRLTVL.

V and J are TRBV9 and TRBJ2-3; the D gene is possibly TRBD2 (7 bases). The V end lost 0 bases, the J end lost 3 bases, and 11 bases lay between the germline ends. Germline values: CDR1 SGDLS, CDR2 YYNGEE. CDR3 size: 15 residues. CDR3 in amino acids: CASSVGGRGTDTQYF. CDR3 coding DNA: TGTGCCAGCAGCGTAGGGGGGCGGGGGACAGATACGCAGTATTTT. The whole variable domain, filled in from reference TRBV9 and TRBJ2-3, reads DSGVTQTPKHLITATGQRVTLRCSPRSGDLSVYWYQQSLDQGLQFLIQYYNGEERAKGNILERFSAQQFPDLHSELNLSSLELGDSALYFCASSVGGRGTDTQYFGPGTRLTVL.

V and J are TRBV19 and TRBJ1-2; D possibly corresponds to TRBD1 (5 bases). Trimming pared 0 bases from V and 8 bases from J, leaving 16 bases between. Per germline, CDR1 LNHDA and CDR2 SQIVND (reference sequence). This CDR3 is built from 15 residues. The CDR3 is CASSIDLLQADGYTF. CDR3 coding DNA: TGTGCCAGTAGTATAGATCTATTACAGGCGGACGGCTACACCTTC.

The chain has TRBV28 and TRBJ2-3, with 7 bases identical to TRBD1. The V segment lost 4 bases and the J segment 4 bases; nucleotides outside the gene matches: 5. The CDR3 contains 14 residues. Germline V lookup: CDR1 MDHEN, CDR2 SYDVKM. The CDR3 reads CASSYTTGADTQYF. CDR3 bases: TGTGCCAGCAGTTATACTACAGGGGCAGATACGCAGTATTTT. Drawing the rest from reference TRBV28 and TRBJ2-3, the complete variable domain is DVKVTQSSRYLVKRTGEKVFLECVQDMDHENMFWYRQDPGLGLRLIYFSYDVKMKEKGDIPEGYSVSREKKERFSLILESASTNQTSMYLCASSYTTGADTQYFGPGTRLTVL.

The chain joins TRBV7-9 to TRBJ1-6; D call uncertain. CDR3 length: 15 residues. Germline V gene data show CDR1 as SEHNR and CDR2 as FQNEAQ (reference sequence). V lost 1 base and J lost 7, with 11 bases in between. CDR3 bases: TGTGCCAGCAGCTTAGACCTCATTCTAAATTCACCCCTCCACTTT. As protein: CASSLDLILNSPLHF.

The V and J genes are TRBV7-9 and TRBJ1-6; D not resolved. In germline, CDR1 is SEHNR, CDR2 FQNEAQ (reference sequence). The CDR3 contains 13 residues. V shed 6 bases and J shed 7 bases, with 10 bases lying between them. The CDR3 is CASRTDYNSPLHF. CDR3 DNA: TGTGCCAGCAGGACCGACTACAATTCACCCCTCCACTTT.

This clone was found a few times. This rearrangement joins TRBV2 to TRBJ1-2; TRBD1 matches at 7 bases. Germline V CDR1 and CDR2: SNHLY, FYNNEI. The CDR3 is 12 residues long. The junction had 5 bases not matched to a gene; V was cut back by 4 bases and J by 9 bases. CDR3 in DNA: TGTGCCAGCAGTGTCGACAGGGTTAGCTACACCTTC. Residues: CASSVDRVSYTF.

The V and J genes are TRBV5-4 and TRBJ2-1; 9 bases line up with TRBD2. Unmatched junction bases numbered 8, after V lost 1 base and J lost 0 bases. The CDR3 runs to 18 residues. Germline assignment: CDR1 SGHNT and CDR2 YYREEE (reference sequence). The DNA for the CDR3 is TGTGCCAGCAGCTTGATGCGCGGCGGGAGGGCCTCCTACAATGAGCAGTTCTTC. This encodes CASSLMRGGRASYNEQFF.

This clone was counted once. The chain recombines TRBV29-1 with TRBJ1-1; D not resolved. Trimming cost V 7 bases and J 4 bases, with 10 bases left between them. The CDR3 covers 11 residues. Per germline, CDR1 SQVTM and CDR2 ANQGSEA. The CDR3 sequence is CSAKEATEAFF. The DNA for the CDR3 is TGCAGCGCCAAAGAGGCCACTGAAGCTTTCTTT.

The chain has TRBV4-2 and TRBJ2-7; D is unresolved. This CDR3 contains 13 residues. With 3 bases removed from V and 0 bases from J, the gap between germline ends came to 6 bases. Germline lookup yields CDR1 LGHNA and CDR2 YNFKEQ. The CDR3 DNA sequence: TGTGCCAGCAGCCATCCAGACTCCTACGAGCAGTACTTC. Translation: CASSHPDSYEQYF.

CDR3 residues: CSASKPNTGELFF. CDR3 sequence (DNA): TGCAGTGCTAGTAAGCCGAACACCGGGGAGCTGTTTTTT. The chain carries TRBV20-1 and TRBJ2-2; D remains ambiguous. V lost 3 bases, J lost 0 bases, and 5 bases lay in between. The CDR3 is made up of 13 amino acids. Germline values: CDR1 DFQATT, CDR2 SNEGSKA (reference sequence).

The chain has TRBV7-2 and TRBJ2-7; TRBD2 is a possible D gene (5 bases). Trimming removed 4 bases at V and 7 bases at J, with 20 bases between. The germline V gene encodes CDR1 SGHTA and CDR2 FQGNSA. This CDR3 is built from 15 residues. In nucleotides, the CDR3 is TGTGCCAGCAGCTCGGACGGAGTCCCTTCGGGGGAGCAGTACTTC. Protein: CASSSDGVPSGEQYF.

The CDR3 DNA reads as TGTGCCAGCACTACTCACAGGGGGGCTTCCAATCAGCCCCAGCATTTT. This gives the protein CASTTHRGASNQPQHF. The V call is TRBV28, the J call TRBJ1-5; 8 nucleotides line up with TRBD1. J was trimmed by 3 bases and V by 7 bases; bases with no gene match: 11. Germline values: CDR1 MDHEN, CDR2 SYDVKM. The length of the CDR3 is 16 residues. Filled out from reference TRBV28 and TRBJ1-5, the complete variable domain reads DVKVTQSSRYLVKRTGEKVFLECVQDMDHENMFWYRQDPGLGLRLIYFSYDVKMKEKGDIPEGYSVSREKKERFSLILESASTNQTSMYLCASTTHRGASNQPQHFGDGTRLSIL.

This clone appeared a single time. The chain combines TRBV5-1 with TRBJ2-5; TRBD1 matches 8 bases. The CDR3 covers 13 residues. V was clipped by 3 bases and J by 4 bases; unmatched bases: 2. Germline V lookup: CDR1 SGHRS, CDR2 YFSETQ. The CDR3: CASSSQGGETQYF. DNA of the CDR3: TGCGCCAGCAGCTCACAGGGGGGAGAGACCCAGTACTTC. Full variable domain (missing parts from reference TRBV5-1 and TRBJ2-5): KAGVTQTPRYLIKTRGQQVTLSCSPISGHRSVSWYQQTPGQGLQFLFEYFSETQRNKGNFPGRFSGRQFSNSRSEMNVSTLELGDSALYLCASSSQGGETQYFGPGTRLLVL.

The rearrangement links TRBV9 to TRBJ2-7; 13 bases line up with TRBD2. V was pared by 4 bases and J by 4 bases, with 5 bases of the junction left unmatched. The CDR3 is made up of 15 amino acids. CDR1 is SGDLS and CDR2 is YYNGEE in the germline V gene. The CDR3 bases are TGTGCCAGCAGCTCCGGGACTAGCGGGATTTACGAGCAGTACTTC. Translation: CASSSGTSGIYEQYF.

The genes are TRBV14 and TRBJ2-1, with D perhaps TRBD2 (5 bases). The CDR3 extends over 15 amino acids. The V gene lost 4 bases and the J gene lost 5 bases, with 15 bases spanning the gap. The germline V gene has CDR1 SGHDN and CDR2 FVKESK. The chain's CDR3 is CASSPLGEWDNEQFF. DNA of the CDR3: TGTGCCAGCAGCCCCCTCGGGGAGTGGGACAATGAGCAGTTCTTC.